This is a list of T cell receptor beta chains from one sample in a study of PD-L1 blockade in urothelial cancer. Profiling relied on immunoSEQ multiplex PCR, and the TCRdb table lists in-frame clones only, not all of them. Of tens of thousands of clones in the sample, approximately 83% are singletons; the top ten hold about 15%. The starting material was PBMCs, obtained around atezolizumab (anti-PD-L1) treatment. These receptors were obtained from a man aged 55-75 years with urothelial cancer. Both conserved end residues are part of each CDR3. The order of the fields is V gene, J gene, D gene, clone size, CDR3 DNA, CDR3 protein. D genes are given only for firm matches. Expanded clones are given a class, and other clones once, few, many or no size at all.

V: TRBV11-3; J: TRBJ1-2; D: -; size: -; DNA: TGTGCCAGCAGCTTAGTGGACAGCAGCTATGGCTACACCTTC; CDR3: CASSLVDSSYGYTF
V: TRBV11-3; J: TRBJ2-3; D: -; size: few; DNA: TGTGCCAGCAGCCCACAGAGATTCTTTAGCACAGATACGCAGTATTTT; CDR3: CASSPQRFFSTDTQYF
V: TRBV29-1; J: TRBJ2-5; D: -; size: -; DNA: TGCAGCGGTGGCCCAGTGGAGACCCAGTACTTC; CDR3: CSGGPVETQYF
V: TRBV18; J: TRBJ1-2; D: TRBD1; size: -; DNA: TGTGCCAGCTCACCACCGGTCAGGGGGCGCGGTGGCTACACCTTC; CDR3: CASSPPVRGRGGYTF
V: TRBV7-3; J: TRBJ2-3; D: -; size: -; DNA: TGTGCCAGCAGCTTAACCTCGACAGGCCAGGATACGCAGTATTTT; CDR3: CASSLTSTGQDTQYF
V: TRBV5-1; J: TRBJ2-1; D: TRBD2; size: -; DNA: TGCGCCAGCAGCTTGGGAGCGGGGGCGCATAATGAGCAGTTCTTC; CDR3: CASSLGAGAHNEQFF
V: TRBV30; J: TRBJ1-3; D: TRBD1; size: -; DNA: TGTGCCTGGAGAGCATTCGGGACAGGGGAAAGCAGCTCTGGAAACACCATATATTTT; CDR3: CAWRAFGTGESSSGNTIYF
V: TRBV11-2; J: TRBJ2-7; D: TRBD1; size: few; DNA: TGTGCCAGCAGCTTAGCCCGGGACAGGGGGCTCGACGAGCAGTACTTC; CDR3: CASSLARDRGLDEQYF
V: TRBV28; J: TRBJ1-1; D: -; size: -; DNA: TGTGCCAGCAGTCAACACAGGCCCATGAACACTGAAGCTTTCTTT; CDR3: CASSQHRPMNTEAFF
V: TRBV5-6; J: TRBJ1-1; D: -; size: few; DNA: TGTGCCAGCAGCCCCGGCAGGTTGAGTACTGAAGCTTTCTTT; CDR3: CASSPGRLSTEAFF
V: TRBV6-1; J: TRBJ2-7; D: -; size: once; DNA: TGTGCCAGCAGGGCGGGGCCCTACGAGCAGTACTTC; CDR3: CASRAGPYEQYF
V: TRBV6-1; J: TRBJ1-1; D: -; size: -; DNA: TGTGCCAGCAGTTATTTGAACACTGAAGCTTTCTTT; CDR3: CASSYLNTEAFF
V: TRBV5-6; J: TRBJ1-6; D: -; size: -; DNA: TGTGCCAGCAGCTTGGGGGCCGCCTCCTATAATTCACCCCTCCACTTT; CDR3: CASSLGAASYNSPLHF
V: TRBV2; J: TRBJ1-4; D: TRBD1; size: -; DNA: TGTGCCAGCAGAGGTGGGACAGGGACTAATGAAAAACTGTTTTTT; CDR3: CASRGGTGTNEKLFF
V: TRBV15; J: TRBJ2-1; D: TRBD2; size: once; DNA: TGTGCCACCAGCATCTTGGCGGGGGGGCGAAATGAGCAGTTCTTC; CDR3: CATSILAGGRNEQFF
V: TRBV5-4; J: TRBJ2-1; D: TRBD2; size: -; DNA: TGTGCCAGCAGCCCGCTGGGAGCGGGGGGGCGCAATGAGCAGTTCTTC; CDR3: CASSPLGAGGRNEQFF
V: TRBV2; J: TRBJ1-2; D: -; size: -; DNA: TGTGCCAGCAGTGAAGCGATAGCTAACTATGGCTACACCTTC; CDR3: CASSEAIANYGYTF
V: TRBV7-2; J: TRBJ2-5; D: TRBD2; size: -; DNA: TGTGCCAGCAGCTTAGCGCTAGCGGGGGGCCAAGAGACCCAGTACTTC; CDR3: CASSLALAGGQETQYF
V: TRBV28; J: TRBJ2-7; D: -; size: -; DNA: TGTGCCAGCAGTTTCAGTGTGGCAGGGAATCCCTGGTACGAGCAGTACTTC; CDR3: CASSFSVAGNPWYEQYF
V: TRBV5-1; J: TRBJ1-6; D: TRBD1; size: -; DNA: TGCGCCAGCAGCATACAGGGGCTGAGAAATTCACCCCTCCACTTT; CDR3: CASSIQGLRNSPLHF
V: TRBV28; J: TRBJ1-4; D: -; size: -; DNA: TGTGCCAGCAAACAGGGTAATGAAAAACTGTTTTTT; CDR3: CASKQGNEKLFF
V: TRBV27; J: TRBJ2-3; D: -; size: few; DNA: TGTGCCAGCAGTTTCGGGACATTAAGCACAGATACGCAGTATTTT; CDR3: CASSFGTLSTDTQYF
V: TRBV5-1; J: TRBJ2-2; D: -; size: -; DNA: TGCGCCAGCAGCTTGGGCAGGGGCTTGAACACCGGGGAGCTGTTTTTT; CDR3: CASSLGRGLNTGELFF
V: TRBV5-1; J: TRBJ2-7; D: TRBD1; size: -; DNA: TGCGCCAGCAGCTTGGTCCAGGGGGCATTGGGGGAGCAGTACTTC; CDR3: CASSLVQGALGEQYF
V: TRBV9; J: TRBJ1-2; D: -; size: -; DNA: TGTGCCAGCAGCGTAGGATCAGGTCTTTATGGCTACACCTTC; CDR3: CASSVGSGLYGYTF
V: TRBV27; J: TRBJ2-7; D: -; size: -; DNA: TGTGCCAGCAGTAGAGGGGGTACCGGGTCCTACGAGCAGTACTTC; CDR3: CASSRGGTGSYEQYF
V: TRBV6-5; J: TRBJ2-5; D: TRBD2; size: once; DNA: TGTGCCAGCAGTTACTTGGGGGGGGAGACCCAGTACTTC; CDR3: CASSYLGGETQYF
V: TRBV10-2; J: TRBJ1-5; D: -; size: -; DNA: TGCGCCAGCAGTGAGTCCCGGCAGCCCCAGCATTTT; CDR3: CASSESRQPQHF
V: TRBV5-1; J: TRBJ2-7; D: TRBD2; size: -; DNA: TGCGCCAGCAGCTTCCGGGGGGACTACGAGCAGTACTTC; CDR3: CASSFRGDYEQYF
V: TRBV9; J: TRBJ2-3; D: TRBD2; size: -; DNA: TGTGCCAGCAGCTTTAGCGGGGGGGCAGATACGCAGTATTTT; CDR3: CASSFSGGADTQYF
V: TRBV10-3; J: TRBJ1-1; D: TRBD1; size: -; DNA: TGTGCCATCAGTGAAGGAGGACAGGGTGGGAACACTGAAGCTTTCTTT; CDR3: CAISEGGQGGNTEAFF
V: TRBV28; J: TRBJ2-2; D: -; size: -; DNA: TGTGCCAGCAGCCCCTCAAAGCTAGTCCGGACCGGGGAGCTGTTTTTT; CDR3: CASSPSKLVRTGELFF
V: TRBV10-2; J: TRBJ1-5; D: -; size: -; DNA: TGCGCCAGCAGTAGACGTGGGGAGGGACAGCCCCAGCATTTT; CDR3: CASSRRGEGQPQHF
V: TRBV6-5; J: TRBJ2-1; D: TRBD1; size: -; DNA: TGTGCCAGCAGTAAGACAGGGACGAATGAGCAGTTCTTC; CDR3: CASSKTGTNEQFF
V: TRBV28; J: TRBJ1-1; D: -; size: -; DNA: TGTGCCAGCATTGGGGGGTTAGGTGAAGCTTTCTTT; CDR3: CASIGGLGEAFF
V: TRBV18; J: TRBJ1-1; D: -; size: -; DNA: TGTGCCAGCTCCCCTCAGGAGGGGAGAGTCACTGAAGCTTTCTTT; CDR3: CASSPQEGRVTEAFF
V: TRBV10-1; J: TRBJ2-7; D: TRBD1; size: -; DNA: TGCGCCAGCAGCCCGACAGGGCTCTACGAGCAGTACTTC; CDR3: CASSPTGLYEQYF
V: TRBV6-5; J: TRBJ1-2; D: TRBD1; size: -; DNA: TGTGCCAGCAGTTCGGTCGGGACAGACTATGGCTACACCTTC; CDR3: CASSSVGTDYGYTF
V: TRBV19; J: TRBJ1-6; D: TRBD1; size: -; DNA: TGTGCCAGTACCTGGGGACCGGGACAGGCGCTCTATAATTCACCCCTCCACTTT; CDR3: CASTWGPGQALYNSPLHF
V: TRBV6-6; J: TRBJ1-3; D: -; size: -; DNA: TGTGCCAGCAGTGTCGCGGGGGACTCTGGAAACACCATATATTTT; CDR3: CASSVAGDSGNTIYF
V: TRBV5-6; J: TRBJ1-2; D: -; size: -; DNA: TGTGCCAGCACAATAAACAGGTTTGGCTATGGCTACACCTTC; CDR3: CASTINRFGYGYTF
V: TRBV11-2; J: TRBJ2-1; D: -; size: -; DNA: TGTGCCAGCAGCTCTCCGGTTGAGCAGTTCTTC; CDR3: CASSSPVEQFF
V: TRBV5-1; J: TRBJ1-6; D: TRBD1; size: -; DNA: TGCGCCAGCAGCAAGGGACAGGGGGAGGTGAGGCCCCTCCACTTT; CDR3: CASSKGQGEVRPLHF